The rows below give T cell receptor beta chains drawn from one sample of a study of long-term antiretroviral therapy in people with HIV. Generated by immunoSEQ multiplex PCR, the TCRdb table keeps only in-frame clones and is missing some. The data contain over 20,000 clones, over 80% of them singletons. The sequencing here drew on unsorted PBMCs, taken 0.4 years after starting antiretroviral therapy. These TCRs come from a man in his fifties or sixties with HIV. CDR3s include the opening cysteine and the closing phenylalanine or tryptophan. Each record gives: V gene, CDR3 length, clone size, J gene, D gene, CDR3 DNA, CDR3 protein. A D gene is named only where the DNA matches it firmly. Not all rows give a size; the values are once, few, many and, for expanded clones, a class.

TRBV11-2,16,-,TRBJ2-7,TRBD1,TGTGCCAGCAGCTTAGTCCTGGGACAGGGGCGCTCTCAGCAGTACTTC,CASSLVLGQGRSQQYF
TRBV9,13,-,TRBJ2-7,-,TGTGCCAGCAGCCAAGGAAGGGGCTACGAGCAGTACTTC,CASSQGRGYEQYF
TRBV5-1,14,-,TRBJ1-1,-,TGCGCCAGCAGCCCCTGGGTAGGGGACACTGAAGCTTTCTTT,CASSPWVGDTEAFF
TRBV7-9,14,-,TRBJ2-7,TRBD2,TGTGCCAGCAGCTTAGCGGGGGGGACCTACGAGCAGTACTTC,CASSLAGGTYEQYF
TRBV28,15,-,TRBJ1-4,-,TGTGCCAGCAGTCCATGGACCGATCGCCGCGAAAAACTGTTTTTT,CASSPWTDRREKLFF
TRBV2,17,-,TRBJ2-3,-,TGTGCCAGCAGTGAACTTAATCTAGCGTCAGTCACAGATACGCAGTATTTT,CASSELNLASVTDTQYF
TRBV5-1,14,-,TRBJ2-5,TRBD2,TGCGCCAGCAGCCAGGGACTAGCGGAAGAGACCCAGTACTTC,CASSQGLAEETQYF
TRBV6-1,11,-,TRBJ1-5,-,TGTGCCAGCAGCCCCGGACAGCCCCAGCATTTT,CASSPGQPQHF
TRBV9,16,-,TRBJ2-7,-,TGTGCCAGCAGCGTAGAGTTGAGGATCCCGACAGGCGGCGAGTACTTC,CASSVELRIPTGGEYF
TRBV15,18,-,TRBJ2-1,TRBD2,TGTGCCACCAGCAGAAGTGGGACTAGCGGGGTCTCCTACAATGAGCAGTTCTTC,CATSRSGTSGVSYNEQFF
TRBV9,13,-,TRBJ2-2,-,TGTGCCAGCAGCGTTACTAACACCGGGGAGCTGTTTTTT,CASSVTNTGELFF
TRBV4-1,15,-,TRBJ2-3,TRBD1,TGCGCCAGCAGCCAAGAGGGACAGGGGGCAGATACGCAGTATTTT,CASSQEGQGADTQYF
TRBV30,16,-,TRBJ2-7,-,TGTGCCTGGAGTGTAGAAAGGGGGACAAGATTCTACGAGCAGTACTTC,CAWSVERGTRFYEQYF
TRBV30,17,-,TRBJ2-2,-,TGTGCCTGGAGTCCGACCAAGACCGGGATCAACACCGGGGAGCTGTTTTTT,CAWSPTKTGINTGELFF
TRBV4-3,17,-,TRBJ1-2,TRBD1,TGCGCCAGCAGCCAAGACATATCAAGGGGGCTGGGCTATGGCTACACCTTC,CASSQDISRGLGYGYTF
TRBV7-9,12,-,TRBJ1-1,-,TGTGCCAGCAGCTTAGTCGGCCTTGAAGCTTTCTTT,CASSLVGLEAFF
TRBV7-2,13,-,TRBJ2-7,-,TGTGCCAGCAGTCAGCTAGTGGGGTACGAGCAGTACTTC,CASSQLVGYEQYF
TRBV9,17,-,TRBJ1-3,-,TGTGCCAGCACCCTCGGAGCCGGGGGAGGCTCTGGAAACACCATATATTTT,CASTLGAGGGSGNTIYF
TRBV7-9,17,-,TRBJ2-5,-,TGTGCCAGCAGCCCTAGAGAATTTTTAGCCAAACAAGAGACCCAGTACTTC,CASSPREFLAKQETQYF
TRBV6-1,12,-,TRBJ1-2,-,TGTGCCAGCAGTGAAGCCGTATATGGCTACACCTTC,CASSEAVYGYTF
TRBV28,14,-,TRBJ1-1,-,TGTGCCAGCAGTGGACTCGGCGCGGGGACTGAAGCTTTCTTT,CASSGLGAGTEAFF
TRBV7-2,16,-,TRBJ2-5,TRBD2,TGTGCCAGCAGTTTTGGGGGTAGCGGGGGCCAAGAGACCCAGTACTTC,CASSFGGSGGQETQYF
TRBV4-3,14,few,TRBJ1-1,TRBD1,TGCGCCAGCAGCCCTACAGGGGGGAACACTGAAGCTTTCTTT,CASSPTGGNTEAFF
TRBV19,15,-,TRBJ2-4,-,TGTGCCAGTTCGTCGGTGGAAACGGGCGTGAACATTCAGTACTTC,CASSSVETGVNIQYF
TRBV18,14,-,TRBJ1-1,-,TGTGCCAGCTCACCTCGGGCTTTGAACACTGAAGCTTTCTTT,CASSPRALNTEAFF
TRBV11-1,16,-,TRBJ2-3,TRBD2,TGTGCCAGCAGCGCCCGCGGGGGGGCCATGTCAGATACGCAGTATTTT,CASSARGGAMSDTQYF
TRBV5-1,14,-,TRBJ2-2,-,TGCGCCAGCAGCTTGGGCGGACTCACCGGGGAGCTGTTTTTT,CASSLGGLTGELFF
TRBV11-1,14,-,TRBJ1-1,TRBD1,TGTGCCAGCTCGGGGACAGTTGGGATCGCTGAAGCTTTCTTT,CASSGTVGIAEAFF
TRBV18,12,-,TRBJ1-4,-,TGTGCCAGCTCGCTCCTTAATGAAAAACTGTTTTTT,CASSLLNEKLFF
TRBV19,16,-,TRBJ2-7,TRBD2,TGTGCCAGTAGTTCCGCCGGGACTAGCGGATCCTACGAGCAGTACTTC,CASSSAGTSGSYEQYF
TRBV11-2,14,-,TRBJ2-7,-,TGTGCCAGCAGCTTAGCGACGGGTGCCCCCGAGCAGTACTTC,CASSLATGAPEQYF
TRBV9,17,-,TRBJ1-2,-,TGTGCCAGCAGCCCCCCAGAATGGCAGGGCTTTAACTATGGCTACACCTTC,CASSPPEWQGFNYGYTF
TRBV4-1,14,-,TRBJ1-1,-,TGCGCCAGCAGCCAGGACCCCATAAACACTGAAGCTTTCTTT,CASSQDPINTEAFF
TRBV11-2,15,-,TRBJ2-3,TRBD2,TGTGCCAGCAGCTTGAGCGGGGGTGAAACAGATACGCAGTATTTT,CASSLSGGETDTQYF
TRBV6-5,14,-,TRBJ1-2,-,TGTGCCAGCAGTCCACAGGGATCGGGCTACGGCTACACCTTC,CASSPQGSGYGYTF
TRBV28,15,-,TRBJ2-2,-,TGTGCCAGCAGTTTACTTACTCGAGGCACCGGGGAGCTGTTTTTT,CASSLLTRGTGELFF
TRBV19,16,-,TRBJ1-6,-,TGTGCCAGTAGTGTGGGGACCTCCTTCTATAATTCACCCCTCCACTTT,CASSVGTSFYNSPLHF
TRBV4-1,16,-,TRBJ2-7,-,TGCGCCAGCAGCCAAGTCTTGACTCGAGTCTCCTACGAGCAGTACTTC,CASSQVLTRVSYEQYF
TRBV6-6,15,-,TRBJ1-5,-,TGTGCCAGCAGAAAGGGGGGGGATAGCAATCAGCCCCAGCATTTT,CASRKGGDSNQPQHF
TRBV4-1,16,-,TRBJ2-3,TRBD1,TGCGCCAGCAGCCAAGTAGCGGACAGGGGTGCGGATACGCAGTATTTT,CASSQVADRGADTQYF
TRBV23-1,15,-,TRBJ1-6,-,TGCGCCAGCAGTCAATGTCAGGTCCCGAATTCACCCCTCCACTTT,CASSQCQVPNSPLHF
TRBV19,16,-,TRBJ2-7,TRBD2,TGTGCCAGTAGTCTAAGAGCGGGGTTTAACGCCTACGAGCAGTACTTC,CASSLRAGFNAYEQYF
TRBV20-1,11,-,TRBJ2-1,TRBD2,TGCAGTGCTGGAGGACTAGCGGAGCAGTTCTTC,CSAGGLAEQFF
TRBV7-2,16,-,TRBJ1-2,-,TGTGCCAGCAGCTTAGCGCCGCGCACGACCTTCAGGGGCTACACCTTC,CASSLAPRTTFRGYTF
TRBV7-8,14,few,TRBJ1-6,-,TGTGCCAGCACTCTAGGTGCAGGGAATTCACCCCTCCACTTT,CASTLGAGNSPLHF